A single T cell receptor (beta chain) is shown here with its context. Its antigen remains unidentified. One junction end disagrees with the germline gene, perhaps due to a read error. Primers for the PCR totalled 60 Vbeta and 13 Jbeta. The assay was immunoSEQ multiplex PCR, and TCRdb's table has in-frame clones only and misses some. The table includes 150,000 to 200,000 clones, over 65% detected once. This sample was taken from a study of cytomegalovirus exposure and HLA in healthy donors. Background on the study: As released early, the data held around 80 million unique TCRs from HLA-typed donors. Among the approximately 420 donors who were genotyped, 81% fell in the genetic ancestry cluster that is associated with self-reported Caucasian donors. The study, taken as a whole, reports: There were a few CMV-associated chains whose specificity for CMV antigens was confirmed in vitro.

CDR1 is MNHEY, CDR2 SMNVEV, per germline (reference sequence). The CDR3 is made up of 16 amino acids. The rearrangement joins TRBV27 to TRBJ1-6; possibly TRBD1 for D (6 bases). The TCR was taken from a woman between 55 and 75 years old in good health and CMV-seropositive. Material: PBMCs. The CDR3 nucleotides read TGTGCCAGCAGTCGGGCAGGGGAGCCGATTAATTCACCCCCCCACTTT. Its protein is CASSRAGEPINSPPHF.